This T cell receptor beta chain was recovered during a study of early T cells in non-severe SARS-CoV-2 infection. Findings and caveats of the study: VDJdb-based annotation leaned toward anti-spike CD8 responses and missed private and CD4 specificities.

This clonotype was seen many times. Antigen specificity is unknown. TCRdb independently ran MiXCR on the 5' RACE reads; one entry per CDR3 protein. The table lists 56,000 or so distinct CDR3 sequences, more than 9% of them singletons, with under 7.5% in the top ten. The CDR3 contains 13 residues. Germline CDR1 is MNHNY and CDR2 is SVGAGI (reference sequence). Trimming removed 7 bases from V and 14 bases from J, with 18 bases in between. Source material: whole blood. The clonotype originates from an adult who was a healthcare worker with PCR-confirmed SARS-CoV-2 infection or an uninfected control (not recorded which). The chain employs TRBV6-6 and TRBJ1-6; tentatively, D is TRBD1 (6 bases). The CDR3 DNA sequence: TGTGCCAGCACCCGAGTGGAGGGGGGCACCCTCCACTTT. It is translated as CASTRVEGGTLHF.